Sequencing of this TCR beta chain was carried out in a study of technical replicates of blood from a handful of donors. Produced via immunoSEQ multiplex PCR; TCRdb's table is partial and in-frame only. Among some 91,000 clones listed, more than 90% were seen once. Germline CDR1 reads SEHNR; CDR2 reads FQNEAQ (reference sequence). The CDR3 has 14 amino acids. Trimming left V 3 bases short and J 10 bases short, with 15 bases between. Input material: T cells isolated from PBMCs. This TCR was recovered from a human donor in good health. The rearrangement joins TRBV7-9 to TRBJ1-4, with D perhaps matching TRBD1 (5 bases). This CDR3 is CASSLAQGGGKLFF. The CDR3, as DNA: TGTGCCAGCAGCTTGGCCCAGGGCGGCGGAAAACTGTTTTTT.